Presented here are 19 T cell receptor beta chains from one specimen sequenced in a study of blood T cell repertoires in COVID-19. TCRdb keeps only in-frame clones here, not all; method: immunoSEQ multiplex PCR. The sample lists around 470,000 clones; roughly 87% were seen once. Sequenced material: PBMCs or T cells enriched from blood (not recorded which). Every receptor here comes from a man in his late teens or twenties who had recovered from COVID-19.

This chain joins TRBV2 and TRBJ2-3, with 7 bases aligning to TRBD2. The germline V gene has CDR1 SNHLY and CDR2 FYNNEI. J lost 1 base, V lost 6 bases, and 7 bases had no gene match. The CDR3 runs to 15 residues. CDR3 nucleotides: TGTGCCAGCAGGAACCGGGACTACGGCACAGATACGCAGTATTTT. Protein sequence: CASRNRDYGTDTQYF. The full variable domain, its missing parts supplied by reference TRBV2 and TRBJ2-3, is EPEVTQTPSHQVTQMGQEVILRCVPISNHLYFYWYRQILGQKVEFLVSFYNNEISEKSEIFDDQFSVERPDGSNFTLKIRSTKLEDSAMYFCASRNRDYGTDTQYFGPGTRLTVL.

The chain employs TRBV28 and TRBJ1-2, with TRBD1 matching 7 bases. The CDR3 contains 12 residues. V shed 10 bases and J 7 bases; nucleotides not matched to a gene: 9. Germline values: CDR1 MDHEN, CDR2 SYDVKM. The CDR3 DNA reads TGTGCCACTACAGACAGGGCTGCTGGCTACACCTTC. Amino acids: CATTDRAAGYTF.

The chain uses TRBV5-4 and TRBJ2-2, with D maybe TRBD1 (6 bases). V was trimmed by 2 bases and J by 5 bases, leaving 13 bases between them. The germline CDR1 and CDR2 sequences are SGHNT and YYREEE (reference sequence). This CDR3 has 15 residues. The CDR3 spells CASSFGRGRTGELFF. In DNA form, the CDR3 reads TGTGCCAGCAGCTTCGGCAGGGGACGGACCGGGGAGCTGTTTTTT.

The chain uses TRBV5-1 and TRBJ1-4, with a tentative D call TRBD1 (5 bases). Trimming took off 0 bases at V and 8 bases at J, with 11 bases between the two ends. This CDR3 region has 14 residues. Germline CDR1 is SGHRS and CDR2 is YFSETQ. The CDR3 nucleotides read TGCGCCAGCAGCTTGGGCGGGGGAGGAGAAAAACTGTTTTTT. Translated, it gives CASSLGGGGEKLFF.

This rearrangement joins TRBV10-3 to TRBJ1-1; the match to TRBD1 covers 9 bases. Trimming removed 4 bases from V and 3 bases from J; junction bases left unmatched: 0. Germline loops: CDR1 ENHRY, CDR2 SYGVKD. This CDR3 region has 13 residues. The CDR3 coding sequence is TGTGCCATCAGTGGGGACAGGGACACTGAAGCTTTCTTT. Translation gives CAISGDRDTEAFF.

V usage is TRBV19 and J usage is TRBJ1-5; D might be TRBD1 (6 bases). Germline loops: CDR1 LNHDA, CDR2 SQIVND (reference sequence). The germline V and J ends were trimmed by 3 bases and 6 bases, with 12 bases remaining between them. This CDR3 is built from 14 residues. The DNA for the CDR3 is TGTGCCAGTAGTATCAAAACAGGGAGTCAGCCCCAGCATTTT. Translation: CASSIKTGSQPQHF.

This rearrangement joins TRBV2 to TRBJ1-5, with D unclear. Trimming stripped 5 bases from V and 7 bases from J, with 27 bases between. CDR1 is SNHLY and CDR2 is FYNNEI in the germline V gene. The CDR3 extends over 18 amino acids. CDR3 DNA: TGTGCCAGCAGTTTTTCCCACCAATCAAGGACTGGGCAACAGCCCCAGCATTTT. It translates to CASSFSHQSRTGQQPQHF. Full variable domain (rest looked up from reference TRBV2 and TRBJ1-5): EPEVTQTPSHQVTQMGQEVILRCVPISNHLYFYWYRQILGQKVEFLVSFYNNEISEKSEIFDDQFSVERPDGSNFTLKIRSTKLEDSAMYFCASSFSHQSRTGQQPQHFGDGTRLSIL.

In its sample, this clone was seen once. V is TRBV5-4 and J is TRBJ2-7, with 9 bases fitting TRBD2. The CDR3 length is 15 residues. From germline, CDR1 is SGHNT and CDR2 YYREEE (reference sequence). Unmatched junction bases numbered 6, after V lost 2 bases and J lost 3 bases. The CDR3 loop reads CASSFSGLANYEQYF. The DNA of the CDR3 is TGTGCCAGCAGCTTTTCCGGACTAGCGAACTACGAGCAGTACTTC. Looking up the rest from reference TRBV5-4 and TRBJ2-7 gives the full variable domain: ETGVTQSPTHLIKTRGQQVTLRCSSQSGHNTVSWYQQALGQGPQFIFQYYREEENGRGNFPPRFSGLQFPNYSSELNVNALELDDSALYLCASSFSGLANYEQYFGPGTRLTVT.

The chain joins TRBV5-1 to TRBJ2-5; TRBD2 might be the D (5 bases). Germline CDR1 SGHRS, CDR2 YFSETQ. This CDR3 contains 15 residues. V was pared by 0 bases and J by 0 bases, with 9 bases between. In DNA form, the CDR3 reads TGCGCCAGCAGCTTGGTTCCAGCGGACCAAGAGACCCAGTACTTC. Residues: CASSLVPADQETQYF.

The chain joins TRBV4-1 to TRBJ1-5; 9 bases are a match to TRBD1. CDR3 length: 14 residues. The germline CDR1 and CDR2 sequences are MGHRA and YSYEKL. Trimming removed 5 bases from V and 6 bases from J; junction bases left unmatched: 5. CDR3 nucleotide sequence: TGCGCCAGCAGCGAAACAGGGGGCGGTCAGCCCCAGCATTTT. Its protein is CASSETGGGQPQHF.

The V gene is TRBV5-6, the J gene TRBJ2-5; TRBD2 matches 9 bases. V shed 2 bases and J 4 bases; nucleotides not matched to a gene: 9. The CDR3 loop spans 16 amino acids. Germline V gene sequence: CDR1 SGHDT, CDR2 YYEEEE. The DNA of the CDR3 is TGTGCCAGCAGCTTTAGGCGGGGGGGCCGGGGAGAGACCCAGTACTTC. It is translated as CASSFRRGGRGETQYF.

The chain couples TRBV4-1 to TRBJ2-7, with 7 bases aligning to TRBD1. Germline V gives CDR1 MGHRA, CDR2 YSYEKL. With 1 base clipped from V and 1 base from J, the junction kept 1 base outside the gene matches. The CDR3 length is 14 residues. The CDR3, as DNA: TGCGCCAGCAGCCAAGGACAGGGATCCTACGAGCAGTACTTC. Its translation is CASSQGQGSYEQYF.

The chain couples TRBV13 to TRBJ2-3; the match to TRBD1 covers 8 bases. This CDR3 contains 16 residues. Germline V gene sequence: CDR1 PRHDT, CDR2 FYEKMQ (reference sequence). After removal of 5 bases from V and 4 bases from J, the junction contained 11 bases not matched to a gene. The CDR3 bases are TGTGCCAGCAGCACTAAAGGACAGGGAGTCGCAGATACGCAGTATTTT. It specifies CASSTKGQGVADTQYF.

The chain carries TRBV28 and TRBJ1-2, with D tentatively TRBD1 (5 bases). CDR1 MDHEN and CDR2 SYDVKM come from the germline V gene. The CDR3 is 15 residues long. With 6 bases removed from V and 0 bases from J, the gap between germline ends came to 14 bases. The CDR3 DNA reads TGTGCCAGCAGGGACCGGGGGGTTGCTAACTATGGCTACACCTTC. As protein: CASRDRGVANYGYTF.

Of note for this clone: A junction end diverges from the germline sequence, so it may reflect a read error. This chain uses TRBV28 with TRBJ1-1, with D perhaps matching TRBD1 (6 bases). Germline assignment: CDR1 MDHEN and CDR2 SYDVKM. The CDR3 is 12 amino acids. The DNA of the CDR3 is TGTGCCAGCAGCTCAACCTCCCCGACAGGTCTCTTT. Protein product: CASSSTSPTGLF.

This clone was counted between two and nine times. This chain connects TRBV1 to TRBJ1-1; no DNA check was done on the table's D call, TRBD1. TRBV1 represents a pseudogene. This CDR3 region has 14 residues. For the CDR3, the DNA is TGCACCAGCAGCCCCGACAGGGTGACCACTGAAGCTTTCTTT. This sequence encodes CTSSPDRVTTEAFF.

V usage is TRBV5-8 and J usage is TRBJ1-1; perhaps TRBD1 as D (5 bases). Deletions cut 6 bases from V and 7 bases from J, with 19 bases between. The CDR3 covers 14 residues. CDR1 SGHTS and CDR2 YDEGEE come from the germline V gene. The CDR3, as DNA: TGTGCCAGCACCCCATGGAACAGCCAGGGTGAAGCTTTCTTT. This sequence encodes CASTPWNSQGEAFF.

V is TRBV7-2 and J is TRBJ2-3, with 7 nucleotides matching TRBD2. The ends lost 1 base at V and 2 bases at J; junction bases unmatched: 6. The germline V gene encodes CDR1 SGHTA and CDR2 FQGNSA. CDR3 length equals 16 residues. CDR3 loop: CASSLGDYLNTDTQYF. The CDR3 DNA reads TGTGCCAGCAGCTTAGGGGACTACCTAAACACAGATACGCAGTATTTT.

V gene TRBV4-1 combines with J gene TRBJ1-4; 7 nucleotides line up with TRBD1. CDR1 and CDR2 (germline): MGHRA, YSYEKL. CDR3 length: 16 residues. Losses at the gene ends were 5 bases for V and 4 bases for J; bases not matched to a gene: 10. CDR3 region: CASSSQTGARNEKLFF. Here the CDR3 DNA reads TGCGCCAGCAGCTCCCAAACAGGGGCTCGTAATGAAAAACTGTTTTTT.